These T cell receptor beta chains were read from a single sample in a study of cytotoxic CD8 clonotypes in ibrutinib-treated CLL. Libraries were prepared by immunoSEQ multiplex PCR; TCRdb keeps only in-frame clonotypes and omits some of them. The sample gives 250,000 to 350,000 clones, roughly three quarters of which show up once; about 6% is in the top ten. This sample comprised PBMCs, obtained at disease progression, from a patient treated with ibrutinib. All receptors derive from a human donor with chronic lymphocytic leukemia. Each CDR3 is given with its conserved first and last residue. Each record gives: D gene, clone size, J gene, V gene, CDR3 protein, CDR3 DNA. The D gene is left open where the match is weak. Part of the rows lack a size; the others show once, few, many or a class for expanded clones.

NA NA TRBJ2-1 TRBV20-1 CSATPSAQFF TGCAGTGCCACCCCCAGCGCGCAGTTCTTC
NA NA TRBJ1-1 TRBV6-5 CASSSDRTHTEAFF TGTGCCAGCAGTTCCGACAGGACCCACACTGAAGCTTTCTTT
NA NA TRBJ2-6 TRBV5-1 CASSLMGVGSGANVLTF TGCGCCAGCAGCTTGATGGGCGTCGGCTCTGGGGCCAACGTCCTGACTTTC
NA NA TRBJ1-4 TRBV19 CASSLTVPNEKLFF TGTGCCAGTAGTTTGACAGTACCTAATGAAAAACTGTTTTTT
NA NA TRBJ2-2 TRBV11-3 CASSWGERDTGELFF TGTGCCAGCAGCTGGGGGGAGCGGGACACCGGGGAGCTGTTTTTT
TRBD1 few TRBJ2-7 TRBV10-2 CASSEGTGYEQYF TGCGCCAGCAGTGAAGGGACAGGGTACGAGCAGTACTTC
NA NA TRBJ1-5 TRBV7-8 CASSLRGADNQPQHF TGTGCCAGCAGCTTACGGGGGGCTGACAATCAGCCCCAGCATTTT
NA NA TRBJ2-1 TRBV14 CASSHWGLDEQFF TGTGCCAGCAGCCACTGGGGTTTGGATGAGCAGTTCTTC
TRBD2 few TRBJ2-7 TRBV9 CASSPSGGASYEQYF TGTGCCAGCAGCCCCAGCGGGGGGGCATCCTACGAGCAGTACTTC
NA NA TRBJ1-1 TRBV29-1 CSVGVGMGTEAFF TGCAGCGTTGGGGTAGGGATGGGCACTGAAGCTTTCTTT
TRBD1 NA TRBJ1-2 TRBV7-9 CASSLAEQGFYGYTF TGTGCCAGCAGCTTAGCGGAACAGGGGTTCTATGGCTACACCTTC
NA NA TRBJ2-3 TRBV11-2 CASSLDRGSTDTQYF TGTGCCAGCAGCTTAGACCGGGGGAGCACAGATACGCAGTATTTT
NA NA TRBJ1-3 TRBV6-5 CASTRGGGSIYF TGTGCCAGCACCCGAGGCGGGGGTTCCATATATTTT
NA NA TRBJ2-7 TRBV7-2 CASSPMVASYEQYF TGTGCCAGCAGCCCTATGGTTGCATCCTACGAGCAGTACTTC
TRBD2 NA TRBJ2-1 TRBV10-1 CASSESGLAGIRTEQFF TGCGCCAGCAGTGAGTCGGGCCTAGCGGGCATTCGTACTGAGCAGTTCTTC
NA NA TRBJ2-7 TRBV28 CASSPRPRQSSYEQYF TGTGCCAGCAGTCCGAGACCCCGACAGAGCTCCTACGAGCAGTACTTC
NA NA TRBJ2-1 TRBV5-1 CASSLEAAEQFF TGCGCCAGCAGCTTGGAAGCGGCAGAGCAGTTCTTC
TRBD1 NA TRBJ1-3 TRBV7-6 CASSTQGRNTIYF TGTGCCAGCAGCACACAGGGGCGAAACACCATATATTTT
NA NA TRBJ2-7 TRBV6-5 CASSPYRPPGKQYF TGTGCCAGCAGCCCGTACAGGCCCCCCGGGAAGCAGTACTTC
NA few TRBJ2-5 TRBV25-1 CASKKGRWETQYF TGTGCCAGCAAAAAGGGGCGATGGGAGACCCAGTACTTC
NA NA TRBJ1-2 TRBV5-6 CASSYGPAMYYGYTF TGTGCCAGCAGCTACGGGCCCGCCATGTACTATGGCTACACCTTC
NA NA TRBJ2-3 TRBV11-2 CASSLGPYAGGPSTDTQYF TGTGCCAGCAGCTTAGGCCCGTACGCGGGCGGGCCTAGCACAGATACGCAGTATTTT
NA NA TRBJ2-7 TRBV7-9 CASSYTGSNEQYF TGTGCCAGCAGCTACACAGGGTCCAACGAGCAGTACTTC
TRBD1 few TRBJ2-5 TRBV7-2 CASSTTGGWETQYF TGTGCCAGCAGCACCACAGGGGGCTGGGAGACCCAGTACTTC
TRBD1 NA TRBJ1-1 TRBV7-9 CASSSRSDRGHTEAFF TGTGCCAGCAGCTCCCGATCGGACAGGGGGCACACTGAAGCTTTCTTT
TRBD1 NA TRBJ2-7 TRBV5-1 CASRGTGGFYEQYF TGCGCCAGCAGGGGGACAGGGGGCTTCTACGAGCAGTACTTC
NA once TRBJ1-2 TRBV19 CASSIDGRGIYGYTF TGTGCCAGTAGTATAGATGGCAGGGGCATCTATGGCTACACCTTC
NA NA TRBJ2-7 TRBV6-1 CASSVVQNSYEQYF TGTGCCAGCAGTGTAGTACAGAACTCCTACGAGCAGTACTTC
NA NA TRBJ1-5 TRBV18 CASSEGYNQPQHF TGTGCCAGCTCAGAAGGATATAATCAGCCCCAGCATTTT
NA NA TRBJ2-7 TRBV2 CASTRGTEQYF TGTGCCAGCACCAGGGGAACCGAGCAGTACTTC
TRBD2 NA TRBJ2-1 TRBV12-5 CASGGGTSGAYNEQFF TGTGCTAGTGGTGGCGGGACTAGCGGAGCGTACAATGAGCAGTTCTTC
NA once TRBJ2-3 TRBV7-2 CASSLGLGTDTQYF TGTGCCAGCAGCCTGGGACTTGGCACAGATACGCAGTATTTT
TRBD1 NA TRBJ1-5 TRBV28 CASSPLDRGVYSNQPQHF TGTGCCAGCAGTCCCCTAGACAGGGGAGTATATAGCAATCAGCCCCAGCATTTT
NA few TRBJ2-4 TRBV2 CASGSTYKNIQYF TGTGCCAGCGGGAGTACCTACAAAAACATTCAGTACTTC
TRBD1 NA TRBJ2-7 TRBV5-8 CASRVTGVIEQYF TGTGCCAGCAGAGTGACAGGGGTGATCGAGCAGTACTTC
TRBD2 NA TRBJ2-1 TRBV9 CASSSRAVASGRANVRHNEQFF TGTGCCAGCAGCTCCCGGGCGGTGGCTAGCGGGAGGGCCAATGTTCGACACAATGAGCAGTTCTTC
NA NA TRBJ1-1 TRBV7-9 CASRQGLAEAFF TGTGCCAGCCGTCAGGGGCTCGCTGAAGCTTTCTTT
TRBD1 NA TRBJ1-3 TRBV4-1 CASSQRGPSGNTIYF TGCGCCAGCAGCCAAAGGGGGCCCTCTGGAAACACCATATATTTT
TRBD2 NA TRBJ2-5 TRBV29-1 CSVDLAGVRNYF TGCAGCGTTGACCTAGCGGGAGTGCGTAATTACTTC
TRBD2 NA TRBJ2-5 TRBV5-1 CASSPGTSLQETQYF TGCGCCAGCAGCCCCGGGACTAGCTTACAAGAGACCCAGTACTTC
TRBD2 NA TRBJ2-7 TRBV7-6 CASSLGSSGNYEQYF TGTGCCAGCAGCTTAGGCTCTAGCGGAAACTACGAGCAGTACTTC
TRBD1 NA TRBJ2-5 TRBV11-1 CASSFGDRPQETQYF TGTGCCAGCAGCTTCGGGGACAGACCCCAAGAGACCCAGTACTTC
NA few TRBJ1-5 TRBV4-2 CASSQGSLPNQPQHF TGTGCCAGCAGCCAAGGGTCACTCCCAAATCAGCCCCAGCATTTT
NA once TRBJ2-3 TRBV7-3 CASSSAGATDTQYF TGTGCCAGCAGCTCGGCGGGGGCCACAGATACGCAGTATTTT
NA NA TRBJ1-1 TRBV4-2 CASSRITGTQNTEAFF TGTGCCAGCAGCCGGATCACCGGGACGCAGAACACTGAAGCTTTCTTT
NA few TRBJ2-7 TRBV14 CASSQGDHREGYF TGTGCCAGCAGCCAAGGGGACCACAGGGAGGGGTACTTC
NA NA TRBJ2-5 TRBV5-1 CASSLRQTLNQETQYF TGCGCCAGCAGCTTACGACAGACCCTAAACCAAGAGACCCAGTACTTC
NA NA TRBJ2-3 TRBV11-3 CASSLVPGDTQYF TGTGCCAGCAGCTTAGTTCCGGGAGATACGCAGTATTTT
TRBD2 NA TRBJ2-1 TRBV7-6 CASSLVVAGRGNEQFF TGTGCCAGCAGCTTAGTGGTAGCGGGGCGCGGCAATGAGCAGTTCTTC
NA NA TRBJ1-2 TRBV18 CASSPSGGAGYGYTF TGTGCCAGCTCACCATCCGGGGGCGCGGGCTATGGCTACACCTTC
NA once TRBJ1-2 TRBV9 CASSVVASYGYTF TGTGCCAGCAGCGTAGTGGCATCCTATGGCTACACCTTC
NA NA TRBJ2-3 TRBV29-1 CSVFSPGTDTQYF TGCAGCGTTTTTTCCCCAGGCACAGATACGCAGTATTTT
TRBD1 NA TRBJ2-5 TRBV25-1 CASSAGQGETQYF TGTGCCAGCAGTGCCGGACAGGGGGAGACCCAGTACTTC
NA NA TRBJ1-4 TRBV15 CATSRAKEKLFF TGTGCCACCAGCAGGGCCAAGGAAAAACTGTTTTTT
NA NA TRBJ1-1 TRBV27 CASRKEGSSEAFF TGTGCCAGCAGAAAGGAGGGCTCCTCTGAAGCTTTCTTT